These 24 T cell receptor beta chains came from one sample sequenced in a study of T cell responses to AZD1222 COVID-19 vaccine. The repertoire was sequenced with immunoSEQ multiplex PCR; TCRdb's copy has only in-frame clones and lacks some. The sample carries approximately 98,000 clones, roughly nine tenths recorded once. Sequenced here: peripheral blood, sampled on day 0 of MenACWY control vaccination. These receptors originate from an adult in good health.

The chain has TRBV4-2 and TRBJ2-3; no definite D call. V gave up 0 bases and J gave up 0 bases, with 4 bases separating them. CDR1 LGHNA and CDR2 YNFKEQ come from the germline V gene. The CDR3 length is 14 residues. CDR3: CASSQDYSTDTQYF. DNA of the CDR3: TGTGCCAGCAGCCAAGATTACAGCACAGATACGCAGTATTTT.

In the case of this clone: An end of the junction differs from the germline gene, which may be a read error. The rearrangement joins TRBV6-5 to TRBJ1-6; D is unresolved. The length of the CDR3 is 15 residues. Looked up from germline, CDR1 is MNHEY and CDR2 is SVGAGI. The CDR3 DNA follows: TGTGCCAGCAGTGACTCGCAGGCGGCAAGTTCACCCCTCCACTTT. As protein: CASSDSQAASSPLHF.

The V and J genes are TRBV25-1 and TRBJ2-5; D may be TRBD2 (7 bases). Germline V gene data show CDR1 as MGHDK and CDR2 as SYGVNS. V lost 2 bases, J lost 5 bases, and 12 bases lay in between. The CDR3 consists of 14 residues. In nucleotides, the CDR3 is TGTGCCAGCAGTGAAGCGGGGGCCCCGGAGACCCAGTACTTC. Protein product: CASSEAGAPETQYF.

CDR3: CASSSRGGSYSNQPQHF. CDR3 coding DNA: TGTGCCAGCAGCTCCAGGGGCGGTAGCTATAGCAATCAGCCCCAGCATTTT. This rearrangement joins TRBV7-2 to TRBJ1-5; D is possibly TRBD1 (6 bases). CDR3 length: 17 amino acids. V was clipped by 4 bases and J by 0 bases, with 16 bases between them. CDR1 SGHTA and CDR2 FQGNSA come from the germline V gene.

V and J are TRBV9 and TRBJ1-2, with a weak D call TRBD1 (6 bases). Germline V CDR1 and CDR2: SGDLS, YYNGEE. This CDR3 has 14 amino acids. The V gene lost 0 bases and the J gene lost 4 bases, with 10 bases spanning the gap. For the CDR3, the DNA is TGTGCCAGCAGCGTAGACAGGGCGAGCTATGGCTACACCTTC. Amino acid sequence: CASSVDRASYGYTF.

DNA for the CDR3: TGTGCCAGCAGTAATCCAGGTGGGGGCCTCAATCAGCCCCAGCATTTT. Translated, it gives CASSNPGGGLNQPQHF. The chain uses TRBV2 and TRBJ1-5; TRBD1 might be the D (6 bases). This CDR3 spans 16 amino acids. The V end was cut by 5 bases, the J end by 3 bases, with 17 bases between. Per germline, CDR1 SNHLY and CDR2 FYNNEI.

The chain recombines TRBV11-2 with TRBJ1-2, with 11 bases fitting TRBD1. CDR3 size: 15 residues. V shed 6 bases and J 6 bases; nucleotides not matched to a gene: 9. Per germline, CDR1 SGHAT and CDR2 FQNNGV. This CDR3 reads CASRPPGQGVNGYTF. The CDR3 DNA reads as TGTGCCAGCAGGCCCCCGGGACAGGGGGTCAATGGCTACACCTTC.

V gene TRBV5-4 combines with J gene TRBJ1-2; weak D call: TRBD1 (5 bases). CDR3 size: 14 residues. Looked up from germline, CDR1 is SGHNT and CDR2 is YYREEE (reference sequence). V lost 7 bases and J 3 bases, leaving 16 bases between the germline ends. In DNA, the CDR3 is TGTGCCAGCGGCCGGGGGGTAGAGGACTATGGCTACACCTTC. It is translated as CASGRGVEDYGYTF.

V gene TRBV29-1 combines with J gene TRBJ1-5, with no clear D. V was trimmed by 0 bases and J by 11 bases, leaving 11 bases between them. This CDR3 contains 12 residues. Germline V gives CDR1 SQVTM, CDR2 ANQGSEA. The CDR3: CSVEEGSSAQHF. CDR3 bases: TGCAGCGTTGAAGAGGGATCCTCGGCCCAGCATTTT.

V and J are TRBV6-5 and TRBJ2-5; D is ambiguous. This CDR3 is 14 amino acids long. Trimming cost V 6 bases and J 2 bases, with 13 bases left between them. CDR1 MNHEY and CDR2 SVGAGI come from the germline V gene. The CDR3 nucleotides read TGTGCCAGCAGGTTACAAGGATTACAAGAGACCCAGTACTTC. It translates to CASRLQGLQETQYF.

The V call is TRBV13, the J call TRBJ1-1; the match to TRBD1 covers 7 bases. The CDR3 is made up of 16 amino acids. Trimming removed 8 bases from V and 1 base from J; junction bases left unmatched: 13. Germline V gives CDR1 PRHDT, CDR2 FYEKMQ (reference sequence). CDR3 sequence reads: CASGVRGSGKNTEAFF. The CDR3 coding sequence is TGTGCCAGCGGTGTCAGGGGGTCGGGGAAGAACACTGAAGCTTTCTTT.

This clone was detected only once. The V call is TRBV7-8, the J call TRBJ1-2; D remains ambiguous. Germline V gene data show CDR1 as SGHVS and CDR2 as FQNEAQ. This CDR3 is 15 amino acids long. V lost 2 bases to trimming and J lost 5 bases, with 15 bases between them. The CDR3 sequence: CASSLMGSPRYGYTF. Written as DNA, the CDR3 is TGTGCCAGCAGCTTAATGGGGAGTCCGCGATATGGCTACACCTTC.

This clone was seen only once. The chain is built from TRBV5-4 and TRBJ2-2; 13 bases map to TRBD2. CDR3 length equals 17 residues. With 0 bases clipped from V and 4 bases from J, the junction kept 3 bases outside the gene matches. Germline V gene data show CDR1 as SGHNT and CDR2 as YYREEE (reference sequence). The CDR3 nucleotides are TGTGCCAGCAGCTTGGTGGGACTAGCGGGGCCCACCGGGGAGCTGTTTTTT. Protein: CASSLVGLAGPTGELFF.

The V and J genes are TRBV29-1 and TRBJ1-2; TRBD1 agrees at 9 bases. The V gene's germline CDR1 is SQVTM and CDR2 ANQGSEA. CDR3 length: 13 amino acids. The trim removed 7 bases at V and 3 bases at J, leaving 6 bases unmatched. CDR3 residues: CSARTGADYGYTF. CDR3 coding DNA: TGCAGCGCCCGGACAGGGGCGGACTATGGCTACACCTTC.

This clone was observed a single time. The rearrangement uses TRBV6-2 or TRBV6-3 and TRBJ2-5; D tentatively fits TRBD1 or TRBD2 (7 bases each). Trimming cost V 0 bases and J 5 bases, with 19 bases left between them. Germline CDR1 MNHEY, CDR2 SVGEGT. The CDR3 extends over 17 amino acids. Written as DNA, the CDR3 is TGTGCCAGCAGTTACTCTACAGGGAGGGGGCAGAGGGAGACCCAGTACTTC. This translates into CASSYSTGRGQRETQYF.

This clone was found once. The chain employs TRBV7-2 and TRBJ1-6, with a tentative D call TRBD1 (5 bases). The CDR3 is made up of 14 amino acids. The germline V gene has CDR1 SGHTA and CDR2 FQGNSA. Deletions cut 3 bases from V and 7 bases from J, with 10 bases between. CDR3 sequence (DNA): TGTGCCAGCAGCTTCGGGACGGTAAATTCACCCCTCCACTTT. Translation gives CASSFGTVNSPLHF. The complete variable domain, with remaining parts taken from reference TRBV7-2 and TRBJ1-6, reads GAGVSQSPSNKVTEKGKDVELRCDPISGHTALYWYRQSLGQGLEFLIYFQGNSAPDKSGLPSDRFSAERTGGSVSTLTIQRTQQEDSAVYLCASSFGTVNSPLHFGNGTRLTVT.

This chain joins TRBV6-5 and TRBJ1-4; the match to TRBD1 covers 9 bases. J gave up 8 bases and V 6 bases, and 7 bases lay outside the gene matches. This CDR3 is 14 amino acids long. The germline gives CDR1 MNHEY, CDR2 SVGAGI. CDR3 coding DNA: TGTGCCAGCAGCACCCGGGACAGGGACGAAAAACTGTTTTTT. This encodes CASSTRDRDEKLFF.

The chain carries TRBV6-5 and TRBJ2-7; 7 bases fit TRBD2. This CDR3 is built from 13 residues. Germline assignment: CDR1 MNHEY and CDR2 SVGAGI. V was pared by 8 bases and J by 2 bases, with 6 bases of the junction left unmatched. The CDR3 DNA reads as TGTGCCAGCGGGGGGGGTTTCACCTACGAGCAGTACTTC. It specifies CASGGGFTYEQYF.

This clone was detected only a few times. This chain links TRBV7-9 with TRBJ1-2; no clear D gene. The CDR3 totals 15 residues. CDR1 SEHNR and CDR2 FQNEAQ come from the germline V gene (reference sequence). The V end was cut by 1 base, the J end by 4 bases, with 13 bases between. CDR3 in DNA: TGTGCCAGCAGCTTAGTACCGGAAGCGGGCTATGGCTACACCTTC. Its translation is CASSLVPEAGYGYTF.

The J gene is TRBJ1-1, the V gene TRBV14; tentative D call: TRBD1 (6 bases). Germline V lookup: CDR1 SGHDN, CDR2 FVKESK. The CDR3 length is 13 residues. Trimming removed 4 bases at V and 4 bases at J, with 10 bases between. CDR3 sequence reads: CASSRGGSTEAFF. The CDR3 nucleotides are TGTGCCAGCAGCCGAGGGGGTAGCACTGAAGCTTTCTTT.

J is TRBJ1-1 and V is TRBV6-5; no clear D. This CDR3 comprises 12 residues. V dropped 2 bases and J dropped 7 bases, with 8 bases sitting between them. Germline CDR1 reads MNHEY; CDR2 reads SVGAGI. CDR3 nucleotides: TGTGCCAGCAGTTACGGCTCAGGTGAAGCTTTCTTT. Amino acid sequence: CASSYGSGEAFF.

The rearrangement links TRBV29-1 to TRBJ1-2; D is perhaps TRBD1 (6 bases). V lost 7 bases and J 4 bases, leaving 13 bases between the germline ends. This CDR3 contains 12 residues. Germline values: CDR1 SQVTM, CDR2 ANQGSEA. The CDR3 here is CSDFGQFYGYTF. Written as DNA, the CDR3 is TGCAGCGACTTTGGACAGTTCTATGGCTACACCTTC.

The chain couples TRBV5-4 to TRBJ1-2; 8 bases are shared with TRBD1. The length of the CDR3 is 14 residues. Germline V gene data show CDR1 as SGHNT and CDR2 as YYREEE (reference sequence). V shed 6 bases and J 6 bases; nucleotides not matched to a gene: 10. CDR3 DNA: TGTGCCAGCAAAAACCCTGACAGGGGCGATGGCTACACCTTC. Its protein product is CASKNPDRGDGYTF.

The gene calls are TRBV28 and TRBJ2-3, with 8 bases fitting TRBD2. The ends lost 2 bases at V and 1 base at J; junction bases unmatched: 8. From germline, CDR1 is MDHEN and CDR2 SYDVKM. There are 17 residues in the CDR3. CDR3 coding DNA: TGTGCCAGCAGTTTAATCGGGGGGGGACTTCGCACAGATACGCAGTATTTT. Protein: CASSLIGGGLRTDTQYF. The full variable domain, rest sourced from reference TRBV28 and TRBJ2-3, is DVKVTQSSRYLVKRTGEKVFLECVQDMDHENMFWYRQDPGLGLRLIYFSYDVKMKEKGDIPEGYSVSREKKERFSLILESASTNQTSMYLCASSLIGGGLRTDTQYFGPGTRLTVL.